One sample yielded the 18 T cell receptor beta chains listed below, sequenced in a study of T-cell reconstitution after alpha-beta-depleted transplantation in children. As it was prepared, the TCRbeta library received unique molecular identifiers. MiXCR, applied by TCRdb to the PCR reads, yields one record per CDR3 protein. Here the sample spans some 70,000 distinct CDR3 sequences, 5.5% to 7.5% being singletons. The starting material was PBMCs from the stem cell graft donor, obtained from the stem cell graft. The receptors stem from a human donor who donated a stem cell graft to a child with acute lymphoblastic leukemia.

This clonotype has just a few counts. A read error may be the cause here, since a much bigger clone is one base away. J is TRBJ1-5 and V is TRBV2, with 10 bases lining up with TRBD1. The CDR3 covers 15 residues. CDR1 and CDR2 (germline): SNHLY, FYNNEI. The ends lost 6 bases at V and 2 bases at J; junction bases unmatched: 4. In nucleotides, the CDR3 is TGTGCCAGCAGAGCCGGGACAGGGGGCAATCAGCCCCAGCATTTT. This codes for CASRAGTGGNQPQHF.

The chain has TRBV12-5 and TRBJ2-7, with 9 positions matching TRBD1. The germline V gene encodes CDR1 LGHNT and CDR2 FRNRAP. V lost 5 bases to trimming and J lost 3 bases; unmatched junction nucleotides: 5. This CDR3 is 14 amino acids long. CDR3 sequence reads: CASGPGQGFYEQYF. The CDR3 DNA sequence: TGTGCTAGTGGTCCAGGACAGGGGTTCTACGAGCAGTACTTC.

This clonotype was detected many times. This may be a read error: a much more frequent sequence differs by one nucleotide. CDR3 in DNA: TGCAGTTCTAGGGTAGAAGACACTGAAGCTTTCTTT. It codes for CSSRVEDTEAFF. The chain has TRBV20-1 and TRBJ1-1; D uncertain. This CDR3 has 12 amino acids. Germline-derived CDR1 and CDR2 are DFQATT and SNEGSKA (reference sequence).

This clonotype was detected many times. J is TRBJ1-4 and V is TRBV28; 7 bases align to TRBD1. This CDR3 spans 14 amino acids. Unmatched junction bases numbered 7, after V lost 7 bases and J lost 5 bases. From germline, CDR1 is MDHEN and CDR2 SYDVKM. The CDR3 bases are TGTGCCAGCAAGAAAGGGACAGCCAATGAAAAACTGTTTTTT. Translated, it gives CASKKGTANEKLFF. Full variable domain (missing parts from reference TRBV28 and TRBJ1-4): DVKVTQSSRYLVKRTGEKVFLECVQDMDHENMFWYRQDPGLGLRLIYFSYDVKMKEKGDIPEGYSVSREKKERFSLILESASTNQTSMYLCASKKGTANEKLFFGSGTQLSVL.

This clonotype was found a few times. The chain has TRBV11-3 and TRBJ2-5; 7 nucleotides match TRBD2. The V segment lost 6 bases and the J segment 6 bases; nucleotides outside the gene matches: 13. CDR1 and CDR2 (germline): SGHNT, YENEEA. The CDR3 is made up of 15 amino acids. The CDR3 region has the DNA TGTGCCAGCAGTCAGAGCGGGGCCCTCGGAAAGACCCAGTACTTC. Its translation is CASSQSGALGKTQYF.

This clonotype was counted at least ten times. This may be a read error: a much more frequent sequence differs by one nucleotide. This rearrangement joins TRBV4-2 to TRBJ2-7; TRBD2 agrees at 10 bases. The V gene's germline CDR1 is LGHNA and CDR2 YNFKEQ. The CDR3 is 16 amino acids. V shed 1 base, J shed 5 bases, and the junction held 8 bases outside the gene matches. The CDR3 region has the DNA TGTGCCAGCAGCCAAGGTCTAGCGGGAGTGCCGGACGAGCAGTACTTC. Residues: CASSQGLAGVPDEQYF.

This clonotype was seen many times. At one of its ends the junction is not consistent with the germline gene, which may arise from a read error. V is TRBV27 and J is TRBJ2-7, with D tentatively TRBD1 (6 bases). Germline V gene sequence: CDR1 MNHEY, CDR2 SMNVEV (reference sequence). The CDR3 is 16 residues long. This CDR3 is CAISSGAGAQTGEQYF. CDR3 coding DNA: TGTGCCATCAGTTCAGGGGCCGGGGCCCAGACGGGAGAGCAGTACTTC.

In its sample, this clonotype was seen many times. This sequence joins TRBV18 and TRBJ2-7, with 10 bases lining up with TRBD2. CDR1 is KGHSH and CDR2 is LQKENI in the germline V gene. With V trimmed by 4 bases and J by 6 bases, 6 bases remained unmatched. The CDR3 is made up of 14 amino acids. The CDR3 sequence is CASSLSGRIGEQYF. The CDR3 DNA sequence: TGTGCCAGCTCACTTAGCGGGAGGATAGGCGAGCAGTACTTC.

This clonotype was recorded many times. The chain employs TRBV7-2 and TRBJ2-5; 9 bases are shared with TRBD1. The V gene's germline CDR1 is SGHTA and CDR2 FQGNSA. The CDR3 covers 15 residues. V was clipped by 2 bases and J by 1 base; unmatched bases: 2. The CDR3 spells CASSLTGGRQETQYF. CDR3 in DNA: TGTGCCAGCAGCTTAACAGGGGGCCGCCAAGAGACCCAGTACTTC.

As for this clonotype: Germline and junction disagree at one end, which may indicate a read error. The V call is TRBV29-1, the J call TRBJ2-1; no clear D. The germline V gene encodes CDR1 SQVTM and CDR2 ANQGSEA. This CDR3 is built from 15 residues. Written as DNA, the CDR3 is TGCAGCGCCCGAACAACCGATACACGCAACAATGACCAGTTCTTC. It translates to CSARTTDTRNNDQFF.

This clonotype has at least ten counts. V gene TRBV18 combines with J gene TRBJ2-7; D might be TRBD1 (6 bases). The CDR3 runs 13 residues. Trimming took 6 bases from V and 5 from J, leaving 14 bases between them. Germline V lookup: CDR1 KGHSH, CDR2 LQKENI. The CDR3 coding sequence is TGTGCCAGCTCCCTTGGGACATCGGACGAGCAGTACTTC. This gives the protein CASSLGTSDEQYF.

This clonotype was seen ten or more times. This rearrangement joins TRBV12-3 or TRBV12-4 to TRBJ2-1; no definite D call. The CDR3 is 11 residues long. The ends were cut back, 6 bases at V and 5 bases at J, with 5 bases in the middle. The CDR3 bases are TGTGCCAGCAGGGGTAACAATGAGCAGTTCTTC. It specifies CASRGNNEQFF.

This clonotype was picked up many times. This chain uses TRBV7-2 with TRBJ1-4, with 8 bases fitting TRBD1. CDR1 and CDR2 (germline): SGHTA, FQGNSA. The CDR3 sequence is 16 residues long. V was clipped by 1 base and J by 3 bases; unmatched bases: 4. CDR3 in amino acids: CASSLDKGQANEKLFF. The CDR3 DNA is TGTGCCAGCAGCTTAGATAAGGGACAGGCTAATGAAAAACTGTTTTTT.

This clonotype was recorded a few times. The genes are TRBV9 and TRBJ2-3; D may be TRBD1 or TRBD2 (5 bases each). CDR1 SGDLS and CDR2 YYNGEE come from the germline V gene. Trimming took 2 bases from V and 9 from J, leaving 16 bases between them. The CDR3 totals 14 residues. The CDR3 sequence: CASSVETGAMTQYF. In nucleotides, the CDR3 is TGTGCCAGCAGCGTGGAGACCGGGGCCATGACGCAGTATTTT.

This clonotype showed up just a few times. The chain is built from TRBV28 and TRBJ2-1; 10 positions agree with TRBD2. CDR3 length equals 16 residues. J lost 5 bases, V lost 10 bases, and 14 bases had no gene match. Germline CDR1 and CDR2: MDHEN and SYDVKM. The CDR3 DNA sequence: TGTGCCACCACCGGCCCAGCGGGAGGGCCGAACAATGAGCAGTTCTTC. It codes for CATTGPAGGPNNEQFF.

This clonotype was observed a few times. This chain connects TRBV27 to TRBJ1-5; TRBD1 matches at 7 bases. V lost 6 bases and J lost 1; bases outside the gene matches: 9. CDR1 MNHEY and CDR2 SMNVEV come from the germline V gene (reference sequence). The CDR3 has 16 residues. In DNA, the CDR3 is TGTGCCAGCAGCTACACAGGGGCCCCAAGCAATCAGCCCCAGCATTTT. This gives the protein CASSYTGAPSNQPQHF.

This clonotype was seen repeatedly, ten times or more. The gene calls are TRBV7-9 and TRBJ1-6; 9 bases map to TRBD1. Germline V gene lookup returns CDR1 SEHNR and CDR2 FQNEAQ (reference sequence). The length of the CDR3 is 15 residues. The V and J ends lost 3 bases and 8 bases, in that order; junction bases with no gene match: 5. The CDR3 DNA follows: TGTGCCAGCAGCTTCCGGACAGGGGAGGATTCACCCCTCCACTTT. Its protein product is CASSFRTGEDSPLHF. The full variable domain, its missing parts supplied by reference TRBV7-9 and TRBJ1-6, is DTGVSQNPRHKITKRGQNVTFRCDPISEHNRLYWYRQTLGQGPEFLTYFQNEAQLEKSRLLSDRFSAERPKGSFSTLEIQRTEQGDSAMYLCASSFRTGEDSPLHFGNGTRLTVT.

In its sample, this clonotype was seen many times. This chain connects TRBV5-1 to TRBJ2-3, with D possibly being TRBD2 (5 bases). Per the germline V gene, CDR1 is SGHRS and CDR2 is YFSETQ. V was cut by 1 base and J by 0 bases, with 6 bases left in between. There are 14 residues in the CDR3. The CDR3 sequence: CASSLTSSTDTQYF. The CDR3 coding sequence is TGCGCCAGCAGCTTGACTAGTAGCACAGATACGCAGTATTTT.